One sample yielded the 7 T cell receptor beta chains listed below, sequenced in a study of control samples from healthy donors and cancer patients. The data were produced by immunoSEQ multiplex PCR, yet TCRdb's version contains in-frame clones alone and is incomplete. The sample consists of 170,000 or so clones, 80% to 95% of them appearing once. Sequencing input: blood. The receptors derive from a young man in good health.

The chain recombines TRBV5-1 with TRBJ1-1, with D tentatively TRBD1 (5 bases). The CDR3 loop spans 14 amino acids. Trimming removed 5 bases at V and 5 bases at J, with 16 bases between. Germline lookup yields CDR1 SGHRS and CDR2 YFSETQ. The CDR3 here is CASSRLEGLTEAFF. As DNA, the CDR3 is TGCGCCAGCAGTAGGCTAGAGGGGTTAACTGAAGCTTTCTTT.

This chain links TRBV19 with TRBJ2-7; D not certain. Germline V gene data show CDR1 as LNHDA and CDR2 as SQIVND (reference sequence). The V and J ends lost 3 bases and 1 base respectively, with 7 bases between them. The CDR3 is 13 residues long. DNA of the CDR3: TGTGCCAGTAGTATCCCTTGGTCCTACGAGCAGTACTTC. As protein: CASSIPWSYEQYF.

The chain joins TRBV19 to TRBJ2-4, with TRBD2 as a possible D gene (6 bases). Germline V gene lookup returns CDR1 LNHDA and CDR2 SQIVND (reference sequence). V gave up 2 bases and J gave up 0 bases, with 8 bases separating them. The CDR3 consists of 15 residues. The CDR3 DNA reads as TGTGCCAGTAGTATATACGGGGGAGCCAAAAACATTCAGTACTTC. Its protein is CASSIYGGAKNIQYF.

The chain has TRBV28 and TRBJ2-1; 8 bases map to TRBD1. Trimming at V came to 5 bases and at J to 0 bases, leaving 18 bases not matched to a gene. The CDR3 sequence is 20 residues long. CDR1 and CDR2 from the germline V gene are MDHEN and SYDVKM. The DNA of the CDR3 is TGTGCCAGCAGTCCCCCGGGACAGGTTAGAAGGTTGAGCTCCTACAATGAGCAGTTCTTC. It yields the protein CASSPPGQVRRLSSYNEQFF.

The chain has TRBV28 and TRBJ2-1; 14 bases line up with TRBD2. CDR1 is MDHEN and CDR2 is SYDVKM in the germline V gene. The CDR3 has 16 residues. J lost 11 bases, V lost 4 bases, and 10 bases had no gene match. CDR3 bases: TGTGCCAGCAGTTCCTCCGGACTAGCGGGGGGCGGTAAGCAGTTCTTC. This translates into CASSSSGLAGGGKQFF.

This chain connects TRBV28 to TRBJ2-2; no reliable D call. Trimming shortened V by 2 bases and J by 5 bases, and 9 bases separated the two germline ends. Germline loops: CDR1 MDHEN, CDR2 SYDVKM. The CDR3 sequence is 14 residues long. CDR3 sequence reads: CASSLPLTTGELFF. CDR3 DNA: TGTGCCAGCAGTTTACCCTTAACGACCGGGGAGCTGTTTTTT.

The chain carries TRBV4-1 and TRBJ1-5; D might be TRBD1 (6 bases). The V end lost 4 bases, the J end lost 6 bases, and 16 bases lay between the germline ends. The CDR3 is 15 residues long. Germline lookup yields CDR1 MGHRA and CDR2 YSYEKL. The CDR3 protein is CASSPHGGALQPQHF. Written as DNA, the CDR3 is TGCGCCAGCAGCCCCCACGGGGGGGCACTTCAGCCCCAGCATTTT.